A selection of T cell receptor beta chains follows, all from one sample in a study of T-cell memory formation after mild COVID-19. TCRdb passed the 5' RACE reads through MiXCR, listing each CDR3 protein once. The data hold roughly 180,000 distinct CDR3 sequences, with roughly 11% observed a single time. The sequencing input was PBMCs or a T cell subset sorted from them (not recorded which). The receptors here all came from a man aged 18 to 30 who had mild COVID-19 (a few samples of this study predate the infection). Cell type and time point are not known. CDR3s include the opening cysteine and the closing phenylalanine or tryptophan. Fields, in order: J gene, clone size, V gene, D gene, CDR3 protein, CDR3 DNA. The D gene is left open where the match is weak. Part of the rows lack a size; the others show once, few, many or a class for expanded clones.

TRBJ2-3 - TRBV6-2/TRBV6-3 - CASSTRAERTDTQYF TGTGCCAGCAGTACGCGGGCTGAAAGGACAGATACGCAGTATTTT
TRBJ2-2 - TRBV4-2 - CASSQVGNTGELFF TGTGCCAGCAGCCAAGTTGGAAACACCGGGGAGCTGTTTTTT
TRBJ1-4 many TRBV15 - CATSRDRGWDEKLFF TGTGCCACCAGCAGAGACCGGGGCTGGGACGAAAAACTGTTTTTT
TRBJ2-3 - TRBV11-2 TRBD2 CASSSLWGGTDTQYF TGTGCCAGCAGCTCCTTATGGGGAGGGACAGATACGCAGTATTTT
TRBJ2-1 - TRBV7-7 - CASSRSGRISEQFF TGTGCTAGCAGCCGATCCGGCAGGATTTCTGAGCAGTTCTTC
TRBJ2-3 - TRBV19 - CASSIRRGVSTDTQYF TGTGCCAGTAGTATCAGGCGGGGCGTTAGCACAGATACGCAGTATTTT
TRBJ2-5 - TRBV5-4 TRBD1 CASSRTGVETQYF TGTGCCAGCAGCAGGACAGGGGTAGAGACCCAGTACTTC
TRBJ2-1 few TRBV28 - CASSPYLTGMNYNEQFF TGTGCCAGCAGTCCCTACCTCACAGGGATGAACTACAATGAGCAGTTCTTC
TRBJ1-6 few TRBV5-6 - CASSLGGVASSYNSPLHF TGTGCCAGCAGCTTGGGGGGCGTAGCGAGCTCCTATAATTCACCCCTCCACTTT
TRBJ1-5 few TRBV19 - CASSFRQEGQPQHF TGTGCCAGTAGTTTTCGACAGGAGGGACAGCCCCAGCATTTT
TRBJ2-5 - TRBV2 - CASSDPGTQYF TGTGCCAGCAGTGACCCGGGGACCCAGTACTTC
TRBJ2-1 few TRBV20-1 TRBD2 CSARDVGLAGVGEQFF TGCAGTGCTAGAGACGTAGGGCTAGCGGGGGTGGGTGAGCAGTTCTTC
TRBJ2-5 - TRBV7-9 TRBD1 CASSFQGVGETQYF TGTGCCAGCAGCTTTCAGGGGGTAGGAGAGACCCAGTACTTC
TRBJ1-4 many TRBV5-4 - CASSLRNEKLFF TGTGCCAGCAGCTTGCGTAACGAAAAACTGTTTTTT
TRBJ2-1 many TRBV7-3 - CASSANSDSINEQFF TGTGCCAGCAGCGCAAATTCGGACTCAATCAATGAGCAGTTCTTC
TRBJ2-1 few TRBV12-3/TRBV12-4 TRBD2 CASSVGGYAYNEQFF TGTGCCAGCAGTGTCGGGGGGTACGCCTACAATGAGCAGTTCTTC
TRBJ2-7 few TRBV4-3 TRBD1 CASSQDRDSSRYEQYF TGCGCCAGCAGCCAAGATAGGGACAGCTCACGCTACGAGCAGTACTTC
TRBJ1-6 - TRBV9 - CASSDGRIAYNSPLHF TGTGCCAGCAGTGACGGGCGTATCGCCTATAATTCACCCCTCCACTTT
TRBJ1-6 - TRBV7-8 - CASSFGPGGQNNSPLHF TGTGCCAGCAGCTTTGGGCCGGGAGGCCAAAATAATTCACCCCTCCACTTT
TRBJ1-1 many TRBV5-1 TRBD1 CASSPGQGNTEAFF TGCGCCAGCAGCCCAGGACAGGGGAACACTGAAGCTTTCTTT
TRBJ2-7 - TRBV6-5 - CASGRREQYF TGTGCCAGCGGACGACGGGAGCAGTACTTC
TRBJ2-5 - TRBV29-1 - CSVGARLASETQYF TGCAGCGTGGGGGCCCGACTAGCATCAGAGACCCAGTACTTC
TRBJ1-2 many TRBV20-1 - CSESPPNYGYTF TGCAGTGAGTCGCCCCCCAACTATGGCTACACCTTC
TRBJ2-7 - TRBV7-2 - CASSQIPGPEGYEQYF TGTGCCAGCAGCCAGATTCCGGGGCCCGAAGGGTACGAGCAGTACTTC
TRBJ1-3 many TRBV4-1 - CASSQDGTGTTIYF TGCGCCAGCAGCCAAGACGGGACCGGGACCACCATATATTTT
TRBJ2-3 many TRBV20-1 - CSAERSTDTQYF TGCAGTGCTGAAAGGTCCACAGATACGCAGTATTTT
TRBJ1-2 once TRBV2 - CASWGRIGLSF TGTGCCAGCTGGGGACGGATCGGCTTATCCTTC
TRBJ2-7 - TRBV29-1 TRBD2 CSVERALAGGSVQYF TGCAGCGTTGAAAGGGCACTAGCGGGAGGTTCAGTGCAGTACTTC
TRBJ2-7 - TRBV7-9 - CASSLAARPYEQYF TGTGCCAGCAGCTTAGCCGCTAGACCCTACGAGCAGTACTTC
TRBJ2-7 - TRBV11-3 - CASSFAGTFEQYF TGTGCCAGCAGCTTCGCCGGGACGTTTGAGCAGTACTTC
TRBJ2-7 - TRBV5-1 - CASSPEGTTLEQYF TGCGCCAGCAGCCCGGAGGGGACAACCTTGGAGCAGTACTTC
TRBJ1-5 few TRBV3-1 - CASSQDPSQPQHF TGTGCCAGCAGCCAAGATCCCTCTCAGCCCCAGCATTTT
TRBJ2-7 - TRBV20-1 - CSASGNAYEQYF TGCAGTGCTAGCGGGAATGCCTACGAGCAGTACTTC
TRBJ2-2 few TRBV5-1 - CASSYEGGASGELFF TGCGCCAGCAGCTACGAGGGGGGCGCATCCGGGGAGCTGTTTTTT
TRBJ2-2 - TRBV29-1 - CSAGGLNTGELFF TGCAGCGCCGGGGGCCTAAACACCGGGGAGCTGTTTTTT
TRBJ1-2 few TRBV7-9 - CASSLAGRENGYTF TGTGCCAGCAGCTTAGCAGGCAGGGAGAATGGCTACACCTTC
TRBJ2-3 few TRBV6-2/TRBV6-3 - CASSYGLSGTQYF TGTGCCAGCAGTTACGGTCTCTCCGGGACGCAGTATTTT
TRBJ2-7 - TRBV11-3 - CASSLDRSNEQYF TGTGCCAGCAGCTTAGATCGTTCAAACGAGCAGTACTTC
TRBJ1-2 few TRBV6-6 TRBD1 CASSPQGGYGYTF TGTGCCAGCAGTCCGCAGGGGGGCTATGGCTACACCTTC
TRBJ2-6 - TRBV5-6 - CASSLQGTGANVLTF TGTGCCAGCAGTCTACAGGGTACAGGGGCCAACGTCCTGACTTTC
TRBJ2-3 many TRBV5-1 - CASSLGQNSADTQYF TGCGCCAGCAGCTTGGGGCAGAATAGTGCAGATACGCAGTATTTT
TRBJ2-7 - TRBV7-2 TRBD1 CASSFQGADEQYF TGTGCCAGCAGCTTTCAGGGGGCGGACGAGCAGTACTTC
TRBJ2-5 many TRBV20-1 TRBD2 CSVQTGGQETQYF TGCAGTGTACAGACGGGGGGCCAAGAGACCCAGTACTTC
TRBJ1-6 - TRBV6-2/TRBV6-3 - CASNLAYNSPLHF TGTGCCAGTAACCTCGCCTATAATTCACCCCTCCACTTT
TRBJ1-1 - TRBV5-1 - CASSLFRGAGAPTEAFF TGCGCCAGCAGCTTGTTCAGGGGTGCGGGGGCGCCCACTGAAGCTTTCTTT
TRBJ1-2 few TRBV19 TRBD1 CASSAATGTGLGYTF TGTGCCAGTAGTGCCGCGACCGGGACAGGGTTGGGCTACACCTTC
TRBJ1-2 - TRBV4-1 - CASRNRAAGDYGYTF TGCGCCAGCAGGAACCGGGCCGCCGGGGACTATGGCTACACCTTC
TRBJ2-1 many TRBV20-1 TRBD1 CSARRGQGPYNEQFF TGCAGTGCTAGACGTGGACAGGGACCTTACAATGAGCAGTTCTTC
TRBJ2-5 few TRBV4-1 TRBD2 CASSLGERGPRETQYF TGCGCCAGCAGCCTAGGGGAGCGGGGTCCCCGGGAGACCCAGTACTTC
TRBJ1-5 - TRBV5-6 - CASSLGPPGNQPQHF TGTGCCAGCAGCTTGGGTCCTCCTGGCAATCAGCCCCAGCATTTT
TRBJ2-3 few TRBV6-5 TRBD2 CATAGGGTDTQYF TGTGCCACCGCGGGGGGGGGCACAGATACGCAGTATTTT
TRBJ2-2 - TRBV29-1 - CSVLTPNTGELFF TGCAGCGTCCTGACCCCGAACACCGGGGAGCTGTTTTTT
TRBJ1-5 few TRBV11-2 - CASSLNQNQLQHF TGTGCCAGCAGCTTGAACCAAAATCAGCTCCAGCATTTT
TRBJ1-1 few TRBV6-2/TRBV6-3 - CASSTRTEAFF TGTGCCAGCAGCACTAGGACTGAAGCTTTCTTT
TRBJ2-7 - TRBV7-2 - CASSYGPGAYEQYF TGTGCCAGCAGCTACGGCCCGGGGGCCTACGAGCAGTACTTC
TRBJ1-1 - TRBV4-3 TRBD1 CASSQVGTGVSDTEAFF TGCGCCAGCAGCCAAGTTGGCACAGGGGTGTCGGACACTGAAGCTTTCTTT
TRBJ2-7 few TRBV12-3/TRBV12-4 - CASSFPGLYEQYF TGTGCCAGCAGTTTTCCCGGACTCTACGAGCAGTACTTC
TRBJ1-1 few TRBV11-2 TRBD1 CASSLLQGDTEAFF TGTGCCAGCAGCCTTCTGCAGGGGGACACTGAAGCTTTCTTT